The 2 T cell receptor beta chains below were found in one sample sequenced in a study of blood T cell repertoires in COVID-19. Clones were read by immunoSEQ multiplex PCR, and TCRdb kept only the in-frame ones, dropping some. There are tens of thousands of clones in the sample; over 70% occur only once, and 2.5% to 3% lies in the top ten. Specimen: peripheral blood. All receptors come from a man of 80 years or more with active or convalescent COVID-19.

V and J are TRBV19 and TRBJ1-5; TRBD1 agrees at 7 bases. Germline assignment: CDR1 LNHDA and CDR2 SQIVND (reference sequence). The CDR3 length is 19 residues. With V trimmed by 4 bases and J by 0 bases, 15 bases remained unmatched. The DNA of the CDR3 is TGTGCCAGTAGTAAAGGCGAGGGACAGAGAATTTATAGCAATCAGCCCCAGCATTTT. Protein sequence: CASSKGEGQRIYSNQPQHF.

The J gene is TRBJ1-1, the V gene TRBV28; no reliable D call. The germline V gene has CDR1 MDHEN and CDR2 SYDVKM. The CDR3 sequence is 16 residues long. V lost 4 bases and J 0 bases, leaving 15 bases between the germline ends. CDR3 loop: CASSSRGGQMNTEAFF. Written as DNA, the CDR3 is TGTGCCAGCAGTTCCCGTGGCGGCCAGATGAACACTGAAGCTTTCTTT.